This is a list of T cell receptor beta chains from one sample in a study of CD8+ T cells in alopecia areata. Sequencing was performed with immunoSEQ multiplex PCR; in TCRdb, only in-frame clones are kept and a portion is missing. The sample shows roughly 60,000 clones, 44% of them seen only once. The sequencing input was NKG2D-low CD8+ T cells sorted from blood. These receptors came from a human donor with alopecia areata. The CDR3 runs from the conserved cysteine through the conserved F or W. The order of the fields is CDR3 protein, CDR3 DNA, J gene, D gene, V gene, clone size. A D gene is named only where the DNA matches it firmly. Size tells how often a clone was seen (once, few, many) or the class of an expanded clone, and some rows leave it out.

CDR3: CASSRLAGARADTQYF
DNA: TGTGCCAGCAGCCGACTAGCGGGAGCCCGGGCAGATACGCAGTATTTT
J: TRBJ2-3
D: TRBD2
V: TRBV7-9
size: NA

CDR3: CASSPGQGPYEQYF
DNA: TGTGCCAGCAGTCCGGGACAGGGGCCCTACGAGCAGTACTTC
J: TRBJ2-7
D: TRBD1
V: TRBV27
size: NA

CDR3: CASSPQPASTDTQYF
DNA: TGTGCCAGCAGTCCCCAGCCGGCTAGCACAGATACGCAGTATTTT
J: TRBJ2-3
D: NA
V: TRBV27
size: NA

CDR3: CASSHPNTRIRLSDLNTGELFF
DNA: TGCGCCAGCAGCCATCCCAACACTAGGATCCGCCTCTCGGATCTTAACACCGGGGAGCTGTTTTTT
J: TRBJ2-2
D: NA
V: TRBV4-1
size: NA

CDR3: CASSVGPGQGAQPQHF
DNA: TGTGCCAGCAGCGTAGGACCGGGACAGGGTGCCCAGCCCCAGCATTTT
J: TRBJ1-5
D: TRBD1
V: TRBV9
size: NA

CDR3: CASSWRVQETQYF
DNA: TGTGCCAGCAGTTGGAGGGTCCAAGAGACCCAGTACTTC
J: TRBJ2-5
D: NA
V: TRBV28
size: few

CDR3: CASSLAPGLAGVQYF
DNA: TGTGCCAGCAGCTTGGCACCCGGACTAGCGGGCGTCCAGTACTTC
J: TRBJ2-7
D: TRBD2
V: TRBV5-6
size: few

CDR3: CAAGERNPPTDTQYF
DNA: TGTGCCGCAGGGGAGCGGAACCCCCCCACAGATACGCAGTATTTT
J: TRBJ2-3
D: NA
V: TRBV19
size: few

CDR3: CASSSWDRASGELFF
DNA: TGTGCCAGCAGCTCCTGGGACAGGGCCTCCGGGGAGCTGTTTTTT
J: TRBJ2-2
D: TRBD1
V: TRBV7-9
size: few

CDR3: CASSEPVVQGAGELFF
DNA: TGTGCCAGCAGCGAGCCTGTTGTACAGGGCGCCGGGGAGCTGTTTTTT
J: TRBJ2-2
D: NA
V: TRBV7-9
size: NA

CDR3: CASSQGGYEQYF
DNA: TGTGCCAGCAGTCAAGGGGGTTACGAGCAGTACTTC
J: TRBJ2-7
D: NA
V: TRBV27
size: once

CDR3: CASSRQGSREQFF
DNA: TGTGCCAGCAGCCGCCAGGGGAGTCGCGAGCAGTTCTTC
J: TRBJ2-1
D: NA
V: TRBV7-3
size: once

CDR3: CASSFPPEEQFF
DNA: TGTGCCAGCAGCTTCCCCCCGGAGGAGCAGTTCTTC
J: TRBJ2-1
D: NA
V: TRBV7-9
size: NA

CDR3: CASRYGDRNQPQHF
DNA: TGTGCCAGCAGATACGGAGATCGCAATCAGCCCCAGCATTTT
J: TRBJ1-5
D: NA
V: TRBV21-1
size: few

CDR3: CASSQSEQGVNTQYF
DNA: TGCGCCAGCAGTCAATCGGAGCAGGGAGTGAATACGCAGTATTTT
J: TRBJ2-3
D: NA
V: TRBV23-1
size: NA

CDR3: CASSSAGTGTEAFF
DNA: TGTGCCAGCAGCTCGGCCGGGACTGGTACTGAAGCTTTCTTT
J: TRBJ1-1
D: NA
V: TRBV7-9
size: NA

CDR3: CASLILQGPRNIQYF
DNA: TGTGCCAGCTTAATTCTTCAGGGGCCCAGGAACATTCAGTACTTC
J: TRBJ2-4
D: NA
V: TRBV2
size: few

CDR3: CASSLEAGAYEQYF
DNA: TGTGCCAGCAGTTTAGAAGCGGGAGCCTACGAGCAGTACTTC
J: TRBJ2-7
D: TRBD2
V: TRBV28
size: NA

CDR3: CASSYDLAGDTDTQYF
DNA: TGTGCCAGCAGTTACGATCTAGCGGGGGACACAGATACGCAGTATTTT
J: TRBJ2-3
D: TRBD2
V: TRBV6-6
size: NA

CDR3: CASDLEYNEQFF
DNA: TGTGCCAGCGACCTGGAATACAATGAGCAGTTCTTC
J: TRBJ2-1
D: NA
V: TRBV7-9
size: NA

CDR3: CASSPEYEREQYF
DNA: TGTGCCAGCAGTCCGGAGTACGAACGCGAGCAGTACTTC
J: TRBJ2-7
D: NA
V: TRBV28
size: few

CDR3: CASSVVGSSYNEQFF
DNA: TGTGCCAGCAGCGTAGTTGGGAGCTCCTACAATGAGCAGTTCTTC
J: TRBJ2-1
D: NA
V: TRBV9
size: NA

CDR3: CASSRDTFSYEQYF
DNA: TGTGCCAGCAGCCGGGACACCTTCTCCTACGAGCAGTACTTC
J: TRBJ2-7
D: NA
V: TRBV2
size: few

CDR3: CASSLAWDRADEQFF
DNA: TGTGCCAGCAGCTTAGCCTGGGACAGGGCGGATGAGCAGTTCTTC
J: TRBJ2-1
D: TRBD1
V: TRBV7-9
size: medium-sized

CDR3: CASSLGTSQETQYF
DNA: TGTGCCAGCAGTTTAGGTACCAGTCAAGAGACCCAGTACTTC
J: TRBJ2-5
D: NA
V: TRBV7-8
size: NA

CDR3: CASSVRHPYEQYF
DNA: TGCGCCAGCAGTGTCAGACACCCCTACGAGCAGTACTTC
J: TRBJ2-7
D: NA
V: TRBV10-2
size: NA